These 16 T cell receptor beta chains share one sample of origin, sequenced in a study of blood T cells in healthy people across ages. A sample-barcoded 5' primer and a J-beta primer mix were used in a second PCR of about 7 to 12 cycles. Each CDR3 protein gets one entry after TCRdb re-called the 5' RACE reads with MiXCR. Counted here are around 2 million distinct CDR3 sequences, approximately 40% occurring once; the ten biggest clones make up under 25%. Sequenced sample: blood. These receptor sequences come from a human donor in good health.

The genes are TRBV6-1 and TRBJ2-5; 9 nucleotides align to TRBD1. J was trimmed by 3 bases and V by 8 bases; bases with no gene match: 7. Germline V lookup: CDR1 MNHNS, CDR2 SASEGT. The CDR3 is 14 residues long. The chain's CDR3 is CASAQGAREETQYF. CDR3 DNA: TGTGCCAGCGCACAGGGGGCGAGGGAAGAGACCCAGTACTTC.

The CDR3 protein is CASSYVQGYTYEQYF. The CDR3 nucleotides are TGTGCCAGCAGTTACGTGCAGGGGTATACCTACGAGCAGTACTTC. The chain recombines TRBV6-5 with TRBJ2-4; possibly TRBD1 for D (6 bases). The J call may be in error: the DNA end matches TRBJ2-7 better. The CDR3 runs to 15 residues. In germline, CDR1 is MNHEY, CDR2 SVGAGI.

This clonotype was picked up a small number of times. V gene TRBV16 combines with J gene TRBJ1-2; TRBD1 agrees at 7 bases. Germline V gene sequence: CDR1 KGHSY, CDR2 FQNENV. The CDR3 runs 13 residues. The V segment lost 2 bases and the J segment 7 bases; nucleotides outside the gene matches: 4. CDR3 bases: TGTGCCAGCAGCCAAACGGACAGGTTTGGCTACACCTTC. Translation: CASSQTDRFGYTF. Full variable domain (remainder filled in from reference TRBV16 and TRBJ1-2): GEEVAQTPKHLVRGEGQKAKLYCAPIKGHSYVFWYQQVLKNEFKFLISFQNENVFDETGMPKERFSAKCLPNSPCSLEIQATKLEDSAVYFCASSQTDRFGYTFGSGTRLTVV.

This clonotype was counted once. The genes are TRBV6-1 and TRBJ2-7, with D possibly TRBD2 on 5 matching bases. V gave up 5 bases and J gave up 3 bases, with 17 bases separating them. The CDR3 extends over 15 amino acids. Germline loops: CDR1 MNHNS, CDR2 SASEGT. This CDR3 is CASSPLRGSFYEQYF. CDR3 in DNA: TGTGCCAGCAGTCCCCTCCGGGGAAGCTTCTACGAGCAGTACTTC.

This clonotype occurred a few times. The genes are TRBV12-3 or TRBV12-4 and TRBJ2-1; the match to TRBD2 covers 15 bases. CDR3 length: 18 amino acids. V was pared by 5 bases and J by 6 bases, with 11 bases of the junction left unmatched. The CDR3 region is CASSPGLAGGSTLNEQFF. The CDR3 DNA reads as TGTGCCAGCAGTCCGGGACTAGCGGGGGGATCCACCCTCAATGAGCAGTTCTTC.

This clonotype was seen a handful of times. Possible read error: a much larger clone is one base away. The gene calls are TRBV7-2 and TRBJ1-4; D is unresolved. Germline V gene sequence: CDR1 SGHTA, CDR2 FQGNSA. CDR3 length: 12 residues. The CDR3 spells CACSTRNGKLFF. CDR3 sequence (DNA): TGTGCCTGCAGCACGAGGAACGGAAAACTGTTTTTT.

The genes are TRBV29-1 and TRBJ1-2; 7 nucleotides line up with TRBD1. The germline gives CDR1 SQVTM, CDR2 ANQGSEA. CDR3 length equals 14 residues. The junction had 10 bases not matched to a gene; V was cut back by 6 bases and J by 3 bases. The CDR3 DNA sequence: TGCAGCGTCCCATTAAACACAGGGGACTATGGCTACACCTTC. Translating it yields CSVPLNTGDYGYTF.

This clonotype appeared a few times. In DNA, the CDR3 is TGTGCCAGCAGCTTAGTGGGCCCCGGCGCTGAAGCTTTCTTT. Amino acids: CASSLVGPGAEAFF. This chain links TRBV7-6 with TRBJ1-1; D gene ambiguous. V lost 1 base and J 6 bases, leaving 12 bases between the germline ends. Germline values: CDR1 SGHVS, CDR2 FNYEAQ. The CDR3 is 14 amino acids.

This clonotype showed up just a few times. The J gene is TRBJ2-1, the V gene TRBV10-3; TRBD2 is a possible D gene (5 bases). The V and J ends lost 4 bases and 5 bases respectively, with 6 bases between them. The CDR3 spans 12 residues. CDR1 is ENHRY, CDR2 SYGVKD, per germline. CDR3 DNA sequence: TGTGCCATCAGTGCCGGGGACAATGAGCAGTTCTTC. It encodes CAISAGDNEQFF.

This clonotype was detected only a few times. The chain uses TRBV7-9 and TRBJ1-4; TRBD1 might be the D (6 bases). The CDR3 covers 15 residues. V was cut by 1 base and J by 7 bases, with 13 bases left in between. Germline V gene data show CDR1 as SEHNR and CDR2 as FQNEAQ (reference sequence). Written as DNA, the CDR3 is TGTGCCAGCAGCTTAGTACAGGGAGGCGGTGAAAAACTGTTTTTT. Its translation is CASSLVQGGGEKLFF.

V and J are TRBV12-3 or TRBV12-4 and TRBJ2-1; 7 bases fit TRBD2. The CDR3 totals 15 residues. V was pared by 2 bases and J by 8 bases, with 9 bases of the junction left unmatched. DNA for the CDR3: TGTGCCAGCAGTTTAAGGCCGGGGGAGGGCGATGAGCAGTTCTTC. It specifies CASSLRPGEGDEQFF.

The chain joins TRBV29-1 to TRBJ1-2; 7 positions agree with TRBD1. The CDR3 consists of 17 residues. The V segment lost 5 bases and the J segment 7 bases; nucleotides outside the gene matches: 22. Per the germline V gene, CDR1 is SQVTM and CDR2 is ANQGSEA. The CDR3 region has the DNA TGCAGCGTTTTCTTCCGGGACAGCCCTTTGAGTGGTTCTGGCTACACCTTC. It codes for CSVFFRDSPLSGSGYTF.

The chain is built from TRBV20-1 and TRBJ1-2; no clear D. The V gene lost 2 bases and the J gene lost 0 bases, with 7 bases spanning the gap. Germline values: CDR1 DFQATT, CDR2 SNEGSKA (reference sequence). The CDR3 length is 13 residues. The CDR3 DNA sequence: TGCAGTGCTAGAATCAGCTCTAACTATGGCTACACCTTC. This gives the protein CSARISSNYGYTF.

There are a few counts of this clonotype. This chain links TRBV4-2 with TRBJ2-5, with D unresolved. Germline assignment: CDR1 LGHNA and CDR2 YNFKEQ. V lost 0 bases and J 2 bases, leaving 13 bases between the germline ends. This CDR3 region has 16 residues. The CDR3 sequence is CASSQDRLGQQETQYF. The CDR3 bases are TGTGCCAGCAGCCAAGATCGCCTAGGGCAGCAAGAGACCCAGTACTTC.

V gene TRBV7-2 combines with J gene TRBJ2-1; 11 bases are shared with TRBD1. CDR3 length equals 16 residues. The germline gives CDR1 SGHTA, CDR2 FQGNSA. V trimming: 2 bases; J trimming: 13 bases; junction bases outside the gene matches: 13. As DNA, the CDR3 is TGTGCCAGCAGCTTATCCTTGGGGACAGGGGGAGAGACCCAGTTCTTC. Its protein product is CASSLSLGTGGETQFF. Using reference TRBV7-2 and TRBJ2-1 for the parts outside the CDR3, the full variable domain is GAGVSQSPSNKVTEKGKDVELRCDPISGHTALYWYRQSLGQGLEFLIYFQGNSAPDKSGLPSDRFSAERTGGSVSTLTIQRTQQEDSAVYLCASSLSLGTGGETQFFGPGTRLTVL.

This clonotype was counted a few times. V and J are TRBV5-1 and TRBJ2-4, with 7 bases aligning to TRBD1. Trimming cost V 3 bases and J 6 bases; bases outside gene matches: 18. The CDR3 is 18 residues long. Germline V gives CDR1 SGHRS, CDR2 YFSETQ. CDR3 sequence (DNA): TGCGCCAGCAGCTCCTTCCCCGGGGACAGTCTCGAGGGAAACATTCAGTACTTC. Translated: CASSSFPGDSLEGNIQYF.